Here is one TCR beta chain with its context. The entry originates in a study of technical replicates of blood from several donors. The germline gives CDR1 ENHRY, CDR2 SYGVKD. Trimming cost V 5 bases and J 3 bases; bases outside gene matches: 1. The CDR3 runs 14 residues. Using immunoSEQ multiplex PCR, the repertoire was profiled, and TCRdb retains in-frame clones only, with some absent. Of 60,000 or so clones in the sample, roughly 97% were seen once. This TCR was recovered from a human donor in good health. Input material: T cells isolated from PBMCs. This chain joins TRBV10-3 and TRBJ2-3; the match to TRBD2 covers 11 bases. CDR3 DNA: TGTGCCATCAGTCCTAGCGGGGGGACAGATACGCAGTATTTT. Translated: CAISPSGGTDTQYF.